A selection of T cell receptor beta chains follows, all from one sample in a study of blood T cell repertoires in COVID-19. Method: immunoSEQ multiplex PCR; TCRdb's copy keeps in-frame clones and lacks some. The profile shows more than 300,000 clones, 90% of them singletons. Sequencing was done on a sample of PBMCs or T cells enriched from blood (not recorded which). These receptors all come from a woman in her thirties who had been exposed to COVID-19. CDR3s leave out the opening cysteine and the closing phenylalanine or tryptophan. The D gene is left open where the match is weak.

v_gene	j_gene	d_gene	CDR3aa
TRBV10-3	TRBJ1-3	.	AISGGSLSGNTIY
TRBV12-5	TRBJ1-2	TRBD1	ASGLDRGRRGYGYT
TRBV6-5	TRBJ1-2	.	ASSRTGTRIYGYT
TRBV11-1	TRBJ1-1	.	ASSLGGFMNTEAF
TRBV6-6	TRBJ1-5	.	ASSYSPVLSNQPQH
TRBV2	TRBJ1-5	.	ASSEEQGNQPQH
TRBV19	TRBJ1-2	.	ASSIGGDYGYT
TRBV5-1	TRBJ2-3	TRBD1	ASGIQGARTDTQY
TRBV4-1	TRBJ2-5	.	ASSQSPSGLRLKTQY
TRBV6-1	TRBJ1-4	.	ASSARLWRDHEKLF
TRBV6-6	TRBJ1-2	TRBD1	ASSYSNRGPNFYT
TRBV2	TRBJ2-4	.	ASRGADAKNIQY
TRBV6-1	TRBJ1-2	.	ASSEGYSNYGYT
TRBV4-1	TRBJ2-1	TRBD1	ASSQGQGLDNEQF
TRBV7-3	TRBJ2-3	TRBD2	ASSSGLAGGQGTDTQY
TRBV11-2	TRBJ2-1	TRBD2	ASSARSGGGNEQF
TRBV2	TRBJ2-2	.	ASSEVRGGELF
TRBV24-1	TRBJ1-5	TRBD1	ATSDAAWTGDGQPQH
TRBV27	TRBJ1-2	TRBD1	ASSQWTGAGGYT
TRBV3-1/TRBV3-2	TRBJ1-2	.	ASSQRTLWLPYT
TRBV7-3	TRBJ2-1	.	ASSLTGGSYNEQF
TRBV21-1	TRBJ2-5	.	ASSKPTGIGETQY
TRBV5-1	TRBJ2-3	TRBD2	ASSLPAGGLAKPGTDTQY
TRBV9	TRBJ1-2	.	ASSVDSSAGGYT
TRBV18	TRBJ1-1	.	ASSPRREVTEAF
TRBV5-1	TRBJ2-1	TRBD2	ASSLALAASYNEQF
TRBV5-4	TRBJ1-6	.	ASSLDGVNSPLH
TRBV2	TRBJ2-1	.	ASSWTVSWNEQF
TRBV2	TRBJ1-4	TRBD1	ASRTGQAEKLF
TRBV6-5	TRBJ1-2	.	ASIPDSYDGYT
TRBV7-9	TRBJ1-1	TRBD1	ASSLLTLGGTDTEAF
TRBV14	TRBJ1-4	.	ASSRQLVPWLF
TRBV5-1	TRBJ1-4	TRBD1	ASSLGGTGTEKLF
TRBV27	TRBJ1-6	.	ASSFRQGGSPLH
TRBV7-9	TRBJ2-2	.	ASSWPIFDTGELF
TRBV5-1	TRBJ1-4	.	ASSFGRGGDNEKLF
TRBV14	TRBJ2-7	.	ASSQASVRATQY
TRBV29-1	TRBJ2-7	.	SVVPGSYEQY
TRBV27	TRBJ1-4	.	ASSFDRTLREKLF
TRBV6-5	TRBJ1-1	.	ASRGALGTAF
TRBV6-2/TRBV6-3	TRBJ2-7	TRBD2	ASGQRGSYEQY
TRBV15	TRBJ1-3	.	ATSRVGTTGNTIY